The source of this T cell receptor (beta chain) is a study of cytomegalovirus exposure and HLA in healthy donors (dated by TCRdb to about 2017). About the study as a whole: In an earlier analysis of about 560 of the donors, roughly 300 Gb of sequence data and 90 million to 130 million unique TCR beta sequences from roughly 190 million T cells were reported. An early release that covered roughly 600 HLA-typed donors contained around 300 gigabases of sequencing data and tens of millions of unique TCR sequences. Of the roughly 390 genotyped donors, about 80% fell in the genetic ancestry cluster associated with self-reported Caucasian donors. The aim of the study was to test whether cataloging public T cell receptors could identify signatures of past pathogen exposure. The study used immunosequencing to profile the T cell repertoires of several hundred subjects and linked those repertoires to cytomegalovirus serostatus. A separate validation cohort of about 110 different subjects was used in addition to the approximately 640-subject first cohort. High-throughput TCR immunosequencing, statistical association of individual TCRs with disease status, and machine learning were combined to predict cytomegalovirus infection status. To study patterns of TCR occurrence, a later analysis re-analyzed previously published TCR beta repertoires from 666 donors and added high-resolution HLA genotyping. In the later analysis, no new phenotypic data were used to find candidate immune exposures; instead, reliance was placed on TCR beta sequences and their occurrence across donors. In an earlier analysis of more than 550 of the donors, high-throughput TCR beta sequencing was used to judge whether each TCR beta V gene segment behaved as functional or pseudogenic. Donor age, sex, ethnicity and CMV serostatus were compiled alongside the repertoire data. Genome-wide SNP genotypes for about 65% of the roughly 670 donors were used in a later genetic analysis, which treated that subset as a discovery cohort. All discovery cohort repertoires had been generated using a single sequencing platform. HLA typing included class I and class II loci at four-digit resolution. The number of typed donors differed by locus: roughly 629-630 for A, B, C, DRB1 and DQB1; 500 to 550 for DQA1; over 600 for DPA1; and some 450 for DPB1. Roughly 5 DR-DQ haplotypes were treated as single units for association and clustering because of strong linkage in the cohort. Across 398 genotyped donors of the cohort, an average of about 200,000 unique TCR beta nucleotide sequences per donor were sequenced, and roughly a sixth of those sequences were non-productive. The study at large found these results: Compared with the roughly 700-donor mean, donors in an Asian-associated ancestry cluster had fewer N-insertions in productive TCRs, according to a later genetic analysis. In a later analysis, the rate of TCR association differed among HLA loci, with DRB1 alleles having the most associated TCRs and HLA-C alleles having the fewest. Presence/absence analyses assumed roughly uniform sequencing depth across donors, an assumption that may not hold. The classifier was reported to diagnose cytomegalovirus status with high specificity and sensitivity in both the original cohort and the validation cohort. In vitro tests confirmed that a few of the cytomegalovirus-associated TCR beta chains recognize cytomegalovirus antigens. Only TCR beta chains were sequenced in this cohort, and the absence of alpha or paired-chain data limited detectable features. In a later analysis, several top co-occurrence clusters were reported to appear linked to parvovirus B19, influenza, CMV and Epstein-Barr virus. Because some donors lacked HLA typing at each locus, the association tests relied only on the typed subset. Correlated functional status among segregating V segments might be attributable to linkage disequilibrium, but an unknown experimental factor could not be ruled out. Across donors, most TCR sequences were observed very rarely, whereas some public TCRs were present in many individuals. A further reported finding was that TCR beta sequences accurately predicted the HLA-A and HLA-B alleles for most subjects in the first cohort. In a later analysis, most CMV-associated TCR beta chains were found to appear HLA-restricted, with HLA associations seemingly driven largely by CMV exposure. Immune exposure information for the cohort was limited to CMV serostatus. A later analysis found that HLA-associated TCR beta chains were more clonally expanded and had lower generation probabilities than equally common non-associated chains. Because the 87-base-pair reads could not distinguish some IMGT-functional V segments, including TRBV6-2 and TRBV6-3, those segments were excluded. When HLA alleles, especially DR and DQ, strongly co-occurred, TCR associations were difficult to assign to individual alleles. A total of about 180 TCR beta chains were listed by the study as associated with cytomegalovirus. A cluster of highly shared sequence variants was judged likely to represent a technical artifact of the sequencing pipeline. In an earlier analysis of 587 of the donors, most TCR beta V segments appeared in productive rearrangements about 87% or about 30% of the time, broadly matching IMGT annotations. V-gene and J-gene trimming of TCR beta chains was associated with a missense DCLRE1C variant in a later genetic analysis, and the association was replicated in an independent cohort. Because counts were too low, 15 or so rarely observed V segments, including chromosome 9 orphons, were excluded from the earlier analysis of around 590 of the donors. The authors suggested that the approach could potentially be generalized to other disease states and immunological phenotypes. At a false discovery rate of 0.05, a later analysis linked 16,000 or so TCR beta sequences to specific HLA alleles.

Deletion took 5 bases off V and 10 bases off J, with a span of 13 bases between the germline ends. CDR1 and CDR2 were assigned from the germline V gene (reference sequence) as SGHKS and YYEKEE. Reading from cysteine to phenylalanine, the CDR3 counts 12 amino acids. Only the CDR3 region is kept as DNA, spanning 36 bases read in frame from base 1. In total, just over 650 healthy bone marrow donors made up the cohort. All cohort members were sampled while nominally healthy, although unrecorded immune exposures were likely present. The donor was CMV seropositive and was included in the group of almost 300 seropositive cohort members. A peripheral blood sample was collected from each donor, and TCR beta sequencing was performed on peripheral blood mononuclear cells. Genomic DNA extraction from the blood cell samples was performed with the Qiagen DNeasy Blood Extraction Kit. Worth noting for this clone: No antigen is known for it. Qualities for individual bases were not recorded, and no much larger clone is one base off.

Library preparation employed the immunoSEQ multiplex PCR assay. A mixture of 60 forward primers for TCR Vbeta segments and 13 reverse primers for TCR Jbeta segments was used in the multiplex PCR. The CDR3 region of rearranged TCR beta genes was amplified from genomic DNA with a multiplex PCR assay. The amplified TCR beta libraries were sequenced on the Illumina HiSeq System as 87-base-pair reads. The authors processed their data as follows. Across the 700 or so repertoires, a later analysis counted some 81 million unique TCR beta chains, some 11 million of which were shared by at least two donors. A nearest-neighbor algorithm error-corrected the raw reads and collapsed the reads into unique sequences, merging closely related sequences to remove PCR and sequencing errors. To assign V, D and J gene segments, CDR3 sequences were aligned to IMGT reference sequences. For a sequence to be retained, at least a six-nucleotide match to both a V gene segment and a J gene segment was required. A rearrangement counted as productive if the CDR3 had no stop codons and remained in frame with V and J, and every other rearrangement counted as non-productive. Following IMGT convention, CDR3 was defined as the stretch from the second conserved V-encoded cysteine to the conserved J-encoded phenylalanine. In an earlier analysis of more than 550 of the donors, sequences lacking an unambiguous match to a single V gene segment were excluded. In an earlier analysis of 587 of the donors, a V segment was called functional when productive rearrangements were above 56.7%, and segregating when the standard deviation between donors exceeded 5%. A statistical classification framework was developed to diagnose cytomegalovirus status using the catalog of TCR beta chain sequences. V and J gene assignment, in a later analysis, came from comparing TCR nucleotide sequences with IMGT/GENE-DB human TR gene sequences. In a later analysis, CDR3 sequences and most-parsimonious VDJ recombination scenarios were assigned using the TCRdist pipeline. In a later analysis, each TCR beta chain was defined by its CDR3 amino acid sequence together with its V-gene family, and reads lacking a unique V-gene family were excluded. A later analysis removed roughly 590 highly shared, low-generation-probability nucleotide sequences to deal with suspected cross-contamination and a sequencing artifact. A later analysis calculated a clonal expansion index for each public chain from normalized within-repertoire ranks of inferred template counts. Generation probabilities in a later analysis came from a VDJ recombination model fitted to out-of-frame rearrangements, and those results were checked against IGoR. Hypergeometric tests were used in a later analysis to score TCR-TCR, TCR-HLA and TCR-CMV co-occurrence, with a repertoire-size bias correction applied to the TCR pairs. False discovery rates were estimated in a later analysis by permuting HLA or CMV assignments 20 times. A later analysis grouped co-occurring TCRs with DBSCAN, adding TCRdist sequence similarity when clustering within HLA-allele-positive subsets. Repertoires with fewer than 30,000 or more than 120,000 public chains were left out of co-occurrence clustering, as were about 5 repertoires with anomalous nucleotide sharing. In its TCRdb copy, this immuneACCESS table keeps in-frame sequences only and misses some clones. Where compared with another copy, unresolved V genes explain less than half of these, and the others have no known cause. The DNA was the basis for D and trimming; V, J and clone size are from that table. This sample is represented by about 120,000 clones; about two thirds of them were singletons. The top ten clonotypes cover 8.2% of the sample.

The V gene is TRBV5-5 and the J gene is TRBJ2-1; TRBD2 is a weak D gene call, 5 bases matching. The origin of this receptor is a woman aged 40 to 50 in good health and CMV-seropositive. The sequenced sample was PBMCs. In nucleotides, the sequence is TGTGCCAGCAGTTATCGAGGGAACGAGCAGTTCTTC. It specifies CASSYRGNEQFF.